Following are 3 T cell receptor beta chains from one sample sequenced in a study of blood T cell repertoires in COVID-19. Here immunoSEQ multiplex PCR was the method, and the copy in TCRdb shows in-frame clones only, minus some. The profile covers about 300,000 clones, with 70% to 90% appearing a single time and roughly 2% taken by the ten largest. What was sequenced was PBMCs or T cells enriched from blood (not recorded which). The receptors derive from a man aged 25 to 45 who had recovered from COVID-19.

The rearrangement links TRBV9 to TRBJ1-3, with 9 bases that match TRBD1. This CDR3 has 14 residues. Germline CDR1 is SGDLS and CDR2 is YYNGEE. V shed 4 bases and J 4 bases; nucleotides not matched to a gene: 3. The CDR3 reads CASSPGQGGNTIYF. The CDR3, as DNA: TGTGCCAGCAGCCCCGGACAGGGGGGAAACACCATATATTTT.

The chain links TRBV20-1 to TRBJ2-3, with no clear D. The length of the CDR3 is 8 residues. Germline CDR1 is DFQATT and CDR2 is SNEGSKA (reference sequence). In DNA, the CDR3 is TGCAATATAGATACGCAGTATTTT. It translates to CNIDTQYF.

The J gene is TRBJ1-4, the V gene TRBV6-5, with D hard to call. Germline V gene sequence: CDR1 MNHEY, CDR2 SVGAGI. The V end was cut by 6 bases, the J end by 0 bases, with 11 bases between. The CDR3 sequence is 15 residues long. The CDR3 DNA reads TGTGCCAGCAGCGACCAGGCAGCAACTAATGAAAAACTGTTTTTT. Encoded protein: CASSDQAATNEKLFF.